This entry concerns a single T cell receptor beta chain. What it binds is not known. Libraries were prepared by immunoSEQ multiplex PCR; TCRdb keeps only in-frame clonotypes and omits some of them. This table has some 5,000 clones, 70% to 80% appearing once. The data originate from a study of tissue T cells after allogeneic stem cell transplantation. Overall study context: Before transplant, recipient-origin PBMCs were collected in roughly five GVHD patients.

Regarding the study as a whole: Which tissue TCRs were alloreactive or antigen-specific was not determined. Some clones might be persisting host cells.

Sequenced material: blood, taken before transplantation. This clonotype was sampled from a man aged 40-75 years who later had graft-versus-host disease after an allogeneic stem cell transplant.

In DNA form, the CDR3 reads TGTGCCAGCAGCCGGTTACGTCTCACAGATACGCAGTATTTT. This gives the protein CASSRLRLTDTQYF. The chain joins TRBV5-6 to TRBJ2-3; no reliable D call. Germline assignment: CDR1 SGHDT and CDR2 YYEEEE. The V and J ends lost 4 bases and 2 bases respectively, with 11 bases between them. This CDR3 contains 14 residues. Filled out from reference TRBV5-6 and TRBJ2-3, the complete variable domain reads DAGVTQSPTHLIKTRGQQVTLRCSPKSGHDTVSWYQQALGQGPQFIFQYYEEEERQRGNFPDRFSGHQFPNYSSELNVNALLLGDSALYLCASSRLRLTDTQYFGPGTRLTVL.